The 29 T cell receptor beta chains below were found in one sample sequenced in a study of T cell responses to AZD1222 COVID-19 vaccine. The protocol was immunoSEQ multiplex PCR, while the TCRdb copy is restricted to in-frame clones and leaves out a portion. This sample carries about 160,000 clones, about nine tenths of them seen once, and the ten largest clones take around 5.5%. The material was peripheral blood, obtained on day 0 of AZD1222 vaccination. The receptors stem from an adult in good health.

The chain combines TRBV28 with TRBJ1-6; D is undetermined. Trimming stripped 2 bases from V and 3 bases from J, with 8 bases between. This CDR3 comprises 15 residues. Germline lookup yields CDR1 MDHEN and CDR2 SYDVKM. The CDR3 coding sequence is TGTGCCAGCAGTTTACGGGCGGACTATAATTCACCCCTCCACTTT. It translates to CASSLRADYNSPLHF.

CDR3 bases: TGTGCCAGCAGCTTATTAGGGGGCTATGGCTACACCTTC. Translated: CASSLLGGYGYTF. The chain carries TRBV7-2 and TRBJ1-2, with D possibly being TRBD1 (6 bases). The CDR3 runs to 13 residues. V was clipped by 2 bases and J by 4 bases, with 8 bases between them. The germline V gene encodes CDR1 SGHTA and CDR2 FQGNSA.

CDR3 sequence reads: CATGWSGGRNEQFF. CDR3 coding DNA: TGTGCCACCGGATGGAGCGGGGGAAGAAATGAGCAGTTCTTC. The chain couples TRBV24-1 to TRBJ2-1, with 8 bases that match TRBD2. Germline values: CDR1 KGHDR, CDR2 SFDVKD. Unmatched junction bases numbered 10, after V lost 9 bases and J lost 7 bases. This CDR3 contains 14 residues.

A remark on this clone: The same CDR3 also results from other DNA sequences found in this sample. DNA for the CDR3: TGTGCCAGCAGTTTGACAGGCGGACAGCCCCAGCATTTT. Translation gives CASSLTGGQPQHF. This chain links TRBV12-3 or TRBV12-4 with TRBJ1-5; weak D call: TRBD1 (6 bases). This CDR3 comprises 13 residues. V was pared by 3 bases and J by 7 bases, with 10 bases between.

J is TRBJ2-3 and V is TRBV24-1; 11 bases are a match to TRBD2. The CDR3 spans 16 residues. Germline CDR1 and CDR2: KGHDR and SFDVKD. The V and J ends lost 4 bases and 3 bases, in that order; junction bases with no gene match: 5. CDR3 nucleotide sequence: TGTGCCACCAGTGAACCTAGCGGGAGGACAACAGATACGCAGTATTTT. Its protein is CATSEPSGRTTDTQYF.

The chain is built from TRBV28 and TRBJ1-2, with D unclear. Trimming removed 6 bases at V and 0 bases at J, with 17 bases between. Germline CDR1 is MDHEN and CDR2 is SYDVKM. The CDR3 length is 16 residues. For the CDR3, the DNA is TGTGCCAGCAGGGCCATCCTCGAGCTATCTAACTATGGCTACACCTTC. This sequence encodes CASRAILELSNYGYTF.

V usage is TRBV11-3 and J usage is TRBJ2-1, with 8 bases that match TRBD1. This CDR3 is built from 13 residues. The V and J ends lost 4 bases and 11 bases, in that order; junction bases with no gene match: 7. Looked up from germline, CDR1 is SGHNT and CDR2 is YENEEA. The chain's CDR3 is CASSSRGQGKQFF. CDR3 in DNA: TGTGCCAGCAGCTCCCGCGGACAGGGAAAGCAGTTCTTC.

The chain employs TRBV4-3 and TRBJ2-7, with D perhaps TRBD1 (5 bases). Germline-derived CDR1 and CDR2 are LGHNA and YSLEER. The CDR3 has 15 amino acids. Trimming stripped 0 bases from V and 2 bases from J, with 11 bases between. CDR3 protein: CASSQDQGPAYEQYF. The DNA for the CDR3 is TGCGCCAGCAGCCAAGACCAGGGCCCCGCCTACGAGCAGTACTTC.

The CDR3 sequence: CASMGGTQPQHF. CDR3 nucleotides: TGTGCCAGCATGGGGGGCACTCAGCCCCAGCATTTT. The V gene is TRBV6-6, the J gene TRBJ1-5, with D possibly being TRBD1 (6 bases). V was trimmed by 7 bases and J by 6 bases, leaving 10 bases between them. In germline, CDR1 is MNHNY, CDR2 SVGAGI (reference sequence). The CDR3 loop spans 12 amino acids.

This clone was observed a single time. The V and J genes are TRBV6-5 and TRBJ1-2; a possible D gene is TRBD1 (5 bases). Looked up from germline, CDR1 is MNHEY and CDR2 is SVGAGI. Trimming cost V 0 bases and J 6 bases, with 11 bases left between them. The CDR3 sequence is 14 residues long. This chain's CDR3 is CASSYSGEVNGYTF. The DNA of the CDR3 is TGTGCCAGCAGTTACTCGGGGGAGGTAAATGGCTACACCTTC.

This clone has just a few counts. The chain carries TRBV6-2 or TRBV6-3 and TRBJ1-1, with D possibly matching TRBD1 (5 bases). Trimming cost V 2 bases and J 8 bases, with 12 bases left between them. The germline CDR1 and CDR2 sequences are MNHEY and SVGEGT. The CDR3 totals 13 residues. CDR3 in DNA: TGTGCCAGCAGTTACAATCAGGGCGAGGAAGCTTTCTTT. Protein sequence: CASSYNQGEEAFF.

The CDR3 region is CASSYQPGTGLSYEQYF. For the CDR3, the DNA is TGTGCCAGCAGTTACCAACCCGGGACAGGGCTATCCTACGAGCAGTACTTC. J is TRBJ2-7 and V is TRBV6-2 or TRBV6-3, with 9 bases matching TRBD1. The CDR3 totals 17 residues. The V and J ends lost 2 bases and 1 base, in that order; junction bases with no gene match: 9. CDR1 MNHEY and CDR2 SVGEGT come from the germline V gene.

The J gene is TRBJ1-1, the V gene TRBV3-1 (or the pseudogene TRBV3-2), with D uncertain. The CDR3 loop spans 13 amino acids. Per germline, CDR1 LGHDT and CDR2 YNNKEL (reference sequence). V lost 4 bases, J lost 8 bases, and 14 bases lay in between. CDR3 sequence (DNA): TGTGCCAGCAGCCTAGACATGGGAGAGGAAGCTTTCTTT. Translation gives CASSLDMGEEAFF.

This clone was picked up one time. The chain links TRBV7-9 to TRBJ2-1, with D unresolved. This CDR3 comprises 12 residues. Trimming pared 5 bases from V and 6 bases from J, leaving 8 bases between. Per germline, CDR1 SEHNR and CDR2 FQNEAQ (reference sequence). The CDR3 DNA sequence: TGTGCCAGCAGCACCCTTCTCAATGAGCAGTTCTTC. It yields the protein CASSTLLNEQFF.

This chain links TRBV6-4 with TRBJ2-2; D is possibly TRBD2 (5 bases). CDR3 length: 15 amino acids. Germline V gene lookup returns CDR1 MRHNA and CDR2 SNTAGT. V gave up 3 bases and J gave up 1 base, with 9 bases separating them. The CDR3 sequence is CASSESGENTGELFF. Written as DNA, the CDR3 is TGTGCCAGCAGTGAATCCGGGGAGAACACCGGGGAGCTGTTTTTT.

This chain uses TRBV6-6 with TRBJ1-5, with D hard to call. V dropped 3 bases and J dropped 2 bases, with 14 bases sitting between them. Germline V CDR1 and CDR2: MNHNY, SVGAGI (reference sequence). This CDR3 is built from 16 residues. The CDR3 sequence is CASSYGEGTGNQPQHF. CDR3 coding DNA: TGTGCCAGCAGTTATGGGGAGGGAACGGGCAATCAGCCCCAGCATTTT.

This chain links TRBV6-5 with TRBJ2-5, with D possibly matching TRBD2 (6 bases). This CDR3 has 15 amino acids. From germline, CDR1 is MNHEY and CDR2 SVGAGI. With 2 bases removed from V and 2 bases from J, the gap between germline ends came to 12 bases. CDR3 bases: TGTGCCAGCAGTTACAGTGGGACTCTTCAAGAGACCCAGTACTTC. Translating gives CASSYSGTLQETQYF.

As DNA, the CDR3 is TGTGCCAGCAGCCGGGCGGGGGGACAGGGGTACAATGAGCAGTTCTTC. Protein product: CASSRAGGQGYNEQFF. The chain has TRBV11-3 and TRBJ2-1; 10 nucleotides agree with TRBD1. V lost 5 bases, J lost 4 bases, and 8 bases stayed unmatched. The CDR3 runs 16 residues. Germline CDR1 reads SGHNT; CDR2 reads YENEEA.

The rearrangement links TRBV5-1 to TRBJ2-4, with D uncertain. Trimming removed 0 bases from V and 9 bases from J, with 4 bases in between. Looked up from germline, CDR1 is SGHRS and CDR2 is YFSETQ. There are 11 residues in the CDR3. The CDR3 loop reads CASSLEGIQYF. CDR3 bases: TGCGCCAGCAGCTTGGAAGGCATTCAGTACTTC.

V usage is TRBV7-2 and J usage is TRBJ2-1; 9 positions agree with TRBD2. The CDR3 totals 16 residues. V lost 2 bases and J lost 15; bases outside the gene matches: 17. From germline, CDR1 is SGHTA and CDR2 FQGNSA. The CDR3 coding sequence is TGTGCCAGCAGCTTAAAACTAGCGGGTACCAAGGTGAAGCGGTTCTTC. This encodes CASSLKLAGTKVKRFF.

This clone appeared a few times. This CDR3 is CASSLQENQPQHF. Written as DNA, the CDR3 is TGTGCCAGCAGTTTGCAGGAGAATCAGCCCCAGCATTTT. The rearrangement joins TRBV12-3 or TRBV12-4 to TRBJ1-5, with D unresolved. The germline V and J ends were trimmed by 3 bases and 4 bases, with 7 bases remaining between them. The CDR3 contains 13 residues.

The rearrangement links TRBV6-2 or TRBV6-3 to TRBJ2-3; D may be TRBD2 (5 bases). The CDR3 is 17 amino acids. The V end lost 6 bases, the J end lost 1 base, and 20 bases lay between the germline ends. CDR1 MNHEY and CDR2 SVGEGT come from the germline V gene. In nucleotides, the CDR3 is TGTGCCAGCAGCCCTCGGCGGTCTAGCTATGGCACAGATACGCAGTATTTT. Translating it yields CASSPRRSSYGTDTQYF.

The rearrangement links TRBV11-2 to TRBJ2-7; D is unresolved. This CDR3 is built from 11 residues. From germline, CDR1 is SGHAT and CDR2 FQNNGV. The V end was cut by 6 bases, the J end by 6 bases, with 9 bases between. This CDR3 reads CASSYPLEQYF. As DNA, the CDR3 is TGTGCCAGCAGTTACCCCCTCGAGCAGTACTTC.

The chain couples TRBV28 to TRBJ1-6, with TRBD1 as a possible D gene (6 bases). Trimming shortened V by 5 bases and J by 18 bases, and 20 bases separated the two germline ends. Germline CDR1 and CDR2: MDHEN and SYDVKM. There are 13 residues in the CDR3. In nucleotides, the CDR3 is TGTGCCAGCAGTCCAAACCGGGACGGGGGGCGCCACTTT. This encodes CASSPNRDGGRHF.

The rearrangement uses TRBV3-1 (or the pseudogene TRBV3-2) and TRBJ1-2; D uncertain. This CDR3 has 14 residues. Germline V lookup: CDR1 LGHDT, CDR2 YNNKEL (reference sequence). V was shortened by 1 base and J by 4 bases, with 10 bases between the two germline ends. The CDR3 is CASSQVGSAYGYTF. As DNA, the CDR3 is TGTGCCAGCAGCCAAGTAGGGAGTGCCTATGGCTACACCTTC.

The rearrangement links TRBV5-1 to TRBJ2-7; 8 bases agree with TRBD1. V lost 0 bases and J lost 5; bases outside the gene matches: 7. The length of the CDR3 is 15 residues. Germline-derived CDR1 and CDR2 are SGHRS and YFSETQ. CDR3 nucleotide sequence: TGCGCCAGCAGCTTGGACGGGACAGGAGGGGACGAGCAGTACTTC. Its protein product is CASSLDGTGGDEQYF.

The V and J genes are TRBV27 and TRBJ1-6; D is possibly TRBD1 (5 bases). In germline, CDR1 is MNHEY, CDR2 SMNVEV (reference sequence). The CDR3 consists of 16 residues. V was cut by 5 bases and J by 2 bases, with 13 bases left in between. In DNA, the CDR3 is TGTGCCAGCAGTGGGGGATGGGAGGCCTATAATTCACCCCTCCACTTT. It codes for CASSGGWEAYNSPLHF.

This chain uses TRBV6-5 with TRBJ1-3, with D unresolved. Germline CDR1 is MNHEY and CDR2 is SVGAGI. V lost 8 bases and J 1 base, leaving 12 bases between the germline ends. The CDR3 sequence is 14 residues long. CDR3 protein: CASSGASSGNTIYF. DNA of the CDR3: TGTGCCAGCTCGGGCGCTTCTTCTGGAAACACCATATATTTT.

The chain couples TRBV15 to TRBJ1-1, with D unclear. The CDR3 is 12 amino acids. In germline, CDR1 is LNHNV, CDR2 YYDKDF (reference sequence). V was cut by 3 bases and J by 1 base, with 3 bases left in between. The CDR3, as DNA: TGTGCCACCAGCAGGACGAACACTGAAGCTTTCTTT. It yields the protein CATSRTNTEAFF.